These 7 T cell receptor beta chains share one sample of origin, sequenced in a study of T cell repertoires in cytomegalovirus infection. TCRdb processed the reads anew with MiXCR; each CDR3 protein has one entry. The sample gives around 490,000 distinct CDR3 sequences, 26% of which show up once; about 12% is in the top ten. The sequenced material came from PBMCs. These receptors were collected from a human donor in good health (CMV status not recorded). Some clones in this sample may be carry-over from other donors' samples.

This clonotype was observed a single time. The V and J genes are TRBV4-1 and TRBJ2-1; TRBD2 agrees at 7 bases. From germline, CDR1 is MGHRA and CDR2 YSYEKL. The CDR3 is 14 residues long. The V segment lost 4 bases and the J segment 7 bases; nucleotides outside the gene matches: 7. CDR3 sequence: CASSPPTSRNEQFF. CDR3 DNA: TGCGCCAGCAGCCCACCGACTAGCAGGAATGAGCAGTTCTTC.

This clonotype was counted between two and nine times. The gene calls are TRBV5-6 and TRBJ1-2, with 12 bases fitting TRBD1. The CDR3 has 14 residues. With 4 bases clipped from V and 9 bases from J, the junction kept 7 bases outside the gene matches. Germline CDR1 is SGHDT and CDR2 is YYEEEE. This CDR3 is CASSATGQGASYTF. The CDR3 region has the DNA TGTGCCAGCAGCGCCACGGGACAGGGGGCCAGCTACACCTTC.

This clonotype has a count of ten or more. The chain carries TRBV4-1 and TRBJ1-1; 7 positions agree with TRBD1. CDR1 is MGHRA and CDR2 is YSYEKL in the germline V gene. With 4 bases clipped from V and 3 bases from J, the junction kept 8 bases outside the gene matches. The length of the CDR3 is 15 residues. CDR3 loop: CASSRLRGRDTEAFF. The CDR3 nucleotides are TGCGCCAGCAGCCGTCTAAGGGGGCGAGACACTGAAGCTTTCTTT.

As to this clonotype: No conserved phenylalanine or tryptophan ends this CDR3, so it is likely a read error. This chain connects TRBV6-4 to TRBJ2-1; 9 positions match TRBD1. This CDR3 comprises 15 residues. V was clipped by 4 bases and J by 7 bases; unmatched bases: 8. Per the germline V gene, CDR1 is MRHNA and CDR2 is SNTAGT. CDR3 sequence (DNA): TGTGCCAGCAGTGGATACAGGGGGCTGGGGAATGAGCAGTTCTTA. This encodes CASSGYRGLGNEQFL.

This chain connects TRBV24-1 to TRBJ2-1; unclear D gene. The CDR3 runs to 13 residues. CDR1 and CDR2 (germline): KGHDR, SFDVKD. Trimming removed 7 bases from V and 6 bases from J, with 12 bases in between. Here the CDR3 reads CATSETPGNEQFF. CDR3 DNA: TGTGCCACCAGCGAGACTCCGGGCAATGAGCAGTTCTTC.

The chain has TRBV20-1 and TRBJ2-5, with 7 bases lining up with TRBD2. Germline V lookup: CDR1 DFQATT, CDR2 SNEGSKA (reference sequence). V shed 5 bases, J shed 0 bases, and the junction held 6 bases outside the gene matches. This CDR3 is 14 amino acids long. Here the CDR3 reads CSARLATYQETQYF. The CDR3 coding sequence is TGCAGTGCTCGACTAGCCACGTACCAAGAGACCCAGTACTTC.

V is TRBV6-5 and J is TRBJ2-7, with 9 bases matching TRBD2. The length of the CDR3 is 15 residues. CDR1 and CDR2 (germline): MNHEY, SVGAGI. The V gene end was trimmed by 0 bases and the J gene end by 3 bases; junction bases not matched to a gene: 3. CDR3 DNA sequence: TGTGCCAGCAGTTACTCCCGCGGGGGGGGCTACGAGCAGTACGTC. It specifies CASSYSRGGGYEQYV.